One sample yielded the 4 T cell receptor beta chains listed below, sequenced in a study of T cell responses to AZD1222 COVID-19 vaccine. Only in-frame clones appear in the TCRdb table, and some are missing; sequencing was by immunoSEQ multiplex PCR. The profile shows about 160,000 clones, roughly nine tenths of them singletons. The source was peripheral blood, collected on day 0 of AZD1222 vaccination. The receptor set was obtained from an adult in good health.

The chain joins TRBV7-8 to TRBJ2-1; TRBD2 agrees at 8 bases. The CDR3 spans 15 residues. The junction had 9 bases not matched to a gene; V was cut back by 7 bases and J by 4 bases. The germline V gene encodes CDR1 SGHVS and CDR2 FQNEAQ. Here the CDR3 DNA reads TGTGCCAGCACCGTCCGGGGGGGGACATACAATGAGCAGTTCTTC. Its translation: CASTVRGGTYNEQFF. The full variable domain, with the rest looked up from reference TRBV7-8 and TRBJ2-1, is GAGVSQSPRYKVAKRGQDVALRCDPISGHVSLFWYQQALGQGPEFLTYFQNEAQLDKSGLPSDRFFAERPEGSVSTLKIQRTQQEDSAVYLCASTVRGGTYNEQFFGPGTRLTVL.

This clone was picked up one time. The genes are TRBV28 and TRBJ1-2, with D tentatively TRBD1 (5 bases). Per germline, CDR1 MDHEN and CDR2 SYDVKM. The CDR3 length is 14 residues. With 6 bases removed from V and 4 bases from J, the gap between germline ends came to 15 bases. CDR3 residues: CASRPAGLAYGYTF. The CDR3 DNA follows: TGTGCCAGCAGGCCGGCAGGGCTTGCCTATGGCTACACCTTC.

The CDR3 region is CASSQGSMLRTDVYEQYF. In nucleotides, the CDR3 is TGTGCCAGCAGCCAAGGAAGCATGCTGAGAACGGATGTCTACGAGCAGTACTTC. This chain uses TRBV3-1 (or the pseudogene TRBV3-2) with TRBJ2-7; D remains ambiguous. Germline CDR1 is LGHDT and CDR2 is YNNKEL (reference sequence). This CDR3 contains 18 residues. Trimming stripped 1 base from V and 3 bases from J, with 22 bases between.

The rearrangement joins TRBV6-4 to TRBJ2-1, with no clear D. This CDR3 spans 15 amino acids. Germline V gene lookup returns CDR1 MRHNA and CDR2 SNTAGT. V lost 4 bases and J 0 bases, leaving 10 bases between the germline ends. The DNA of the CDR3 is TGTGCCAGCAGTGTCGGGCCGAGCTCCTACAATGAGCAGTTCTTC. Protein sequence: CASSVGPSSYNEQFF.